A selection of T cell receptor beta chains follows, all from one sample in a study of blood T cell repertoires in COVID-19. TCRdb's copy holds only in-frame clones and misses some; the assay was immunoSEQ multiplex PCR. The data contain around 230,000 clones, 86% of them seen just once; the ten biggest clones take up approximately 10%. The sample consisted of peripheral blood. All receptors come from a middle-aged man with COVID-19, enrolled during active disease. The CDR3 runs from the conserved cysteine through the conserved F or W. The D gene is left open where the match is weak. A row's size may be missing; if present it is once, few, many or a size class.

d_call: TRBD2
clone_size: .
j_call: TRBJ2-2
v_call: TRBV18
cdr3_nt: TGTGCCAGCTCAAAAATCGCGGGAGTCAGTCCCGGGAAGCTGTTTTTT
cdr3_aa: CASSKIAGVSPGKLFF

d_call: .
clone_size: .
j_call: TRBJ1-5
v_call: TRBV5-1
cdr3_nt: TGCGCCAGCAGCCGTGAGGTAAATCAGCCCCAGCATTTT
cdr3_aa: CASSREVNQPQHF

d_call: .
clone_size: .
j_call: TRBJ1-6
v_call: TRBV7-8
cdr3_nt: TGTGCCAGCAGCCTATACCATGACAGCGCGAGCTCCTATAATTCACCCCTCCACTTT
cdr3_aa: CASSLYHDSASSYNSPLHF

d_call: TRBD2
clone_size: .
j_call: TRBJ2-3
v_call: TRBV7-2
cdr3_nt: TGTGCCAGCAGCTTAGAGCGGGGGGGGTGGTATACGCAGTATTTT
cdr3_aa: CASSLERGGWYTQYF

d_call: TRBD1
clone_size: .
j_call: TRBJ2-1
v_call: TRBV5-6
cdr3_nt: TGTGCCAGCAGCCTAAACCATAACAGGGGGCTTAGGAATGAGCAGTTCTTC
cdr3_aa: CASSLNHNRGLRNEQFF

d_call: .
clone_size: .
j_call: TRBJ2-1
v_call: TRBV11-2
cdr3_nt: TGTGCCAGCAGCTACACTGGCCAGGGAAGCTCCTACAATGAGCAGTTCTTC
cdr3_aa: CASSYTGQGSSYNEQFF

d_call: .
clone_size: .
j_call: TRBJ2-3
v_call: TRBV7-9
cdr3_nt: TGTGCCAGCAGCTTAGCAGGGGCGGCAGATACGCAGTATTTT
cdr3_aa: CASSLAGAADTQYF

d_call: TRBD2
clone_size: .
j_call: TRBJ2-1
v_call: TRBV10-3
cdr3_nt: TGTGCCGAGCAAACTAGCGGGAGGTTGACCTACAATGAGCAGTTCTTC
cdr3_aa: CAEQTSGRLTYNEQFF

d_call: .
clone_size: .
j_call: TRBJ1-2
v_call: TRBV19
cdr3_nt: TGTGCCAGTAGTGTTGTACAGGGCTATGGCTACACCTTC
cdr3_aa: CASSVVQGYGYTF

d_call: TRBD2
clone_size: .
j_call: TRBJ2-7
v_call: TRBV6-5
cdr3_nt: TGTGCCAGCAGCAGGCTAGCGGGAGATTACGAGCAGTACTTC
cdr3_aa: CASSRLAGDYEQYF

d_call: TRBD2
clone_size: .
j_call: TRBJ2-7
v_call: TRBV28
cdr3_nt: TGTGCCAGCGTTTCTCGGGGGGGGTATGGCTACGAGCAGTACTTC
cdr3_aa: CASVSRGGYGYEQYF

d_call: TRBD1
clone_size: few
j_call: TRBJ1-4
v_call: TRBV7-8
cdr3_nt: TGTGCCAGCAGCTTGGGGACAGCAACTAATGAAAAACTGTTTTTT
cdr3_aa: CASSLGTATNEKLFF

d_call: TRBD1
clone_size: .
j_call: TRBJ1-5
v_call: TRBV28
cdr3_nt: TGTGCCAGCCATGATCCGGGACAGGGGTATAGCAATCAGCCCCAGCATTTT
cdr3_aa: CASHDPGQGYSNQPQHF

d_call: .
clone_size: .
j_call: TRBJ1-2
v_call: TRBV6-1
cdr3_nt: TGTGCCAGCAGTGAAGCAATAAGGGGGTTGGATGGCTACACCTTC
cdr3_aa: CASSEAIRGLDGYTF

d_call: TRBD1
clone_size: .
j_call: TRBJ1-5
v_call: TRBV5-6
cdr3_nt: TGTGCCAGCAGCCATCGGACAGGAGGGTTTCAGCCCCAGCATTTT
cdr3_aa: CASSHRTGGFQPQHF

d_call: .
clone_size: .
j_call: TRBJ1-6
v_call: TRBV30
cdr3_nt: TGTGCCTGGAAAAGCCCAGGGACTTACGGTTCACCCCTCCACTTT
cdr3_aa: CAWKSPGTYGSPLHF

d_call: .
clone_size: .
j_call: TRBJ1-3
v_call: TRBV16
cdr3_nt: TGTGCCAGCAGCCAATCGCGCAGCGTCGGAAACACCATATATTTT
cdr3_aa: CASSQSRSVGNTIYF

d_call: TRBD1
clone_size: .
j_call: TRBJ2-2
v_call: TRBV10-3
cdr3_nt: TGTGCCATCAGTGGCCCTGGGACAGGGCACACCGGGGAGCTGTTTTTT
cdr3_aa: CAISGPGTGHTGELFF

d_call: .
clone_size: .
j_call: TRBJ1-1
v_call: TRBV18
cdr3_nt: TGTGCCAGCTCACCTTCTCAGGGGCTGACTGAAGCTTTCTTT
cdr3_aa: CASSPSQGLTEAFF

d_call: TRBD1
clone_size: .
j_call: TRBJ1-5
v_call: TRBV6-2/TRBV6-3
cdr3_nt: TGTGCCAGCAGTGTCCGGGACAGGGGGCTTCATAGCAATCAGCCCCAGCATTTT
cdr3_aa: CASSVRDRGLHSNQPQHF

d_call: TRBD1
clone_size: .
j_call: TRBJ2-1
v_call: TRBV11-3
cdr3_nt: TGTGCCAGCAGTCTACAGGGGGAGAGTAATGAGCAGTTCTTC
cdr3_aa: CASSLQGESNEQFF

d_call: TRBD1
clone_size: .
j_call: TRBJ1-1
v_call: TRBV5-6
cdr3_nt: TGTGCCAGCAGCGTTTTAGGACAGGTGAACACTGAAGCTTTCTTT
cdr3_aa: CASSVLGQVNTEAFF

d_call: TRBD1
clone_size: .
j_call: TRBJ2-7
v_call: TRBV18
cdr3_nt: TGTGCCAGCTCAGACAGGGACAGGGGACCCTACGAGCAGTACTTC
cdr3_aa: CASSDRDRGPYEQYF

d_call: .
clone_size: .
j_call: TRBJ1-5
v_call: TRBV6-1
cdr3_nt: TGTGCCAGCAGTGACAGGGGCAGCGATCAGCCCCAGCATTTT
cdr3_aa: CASSDRGSDQPQHF

d_call: .
clone_size: .
j_call: TRBJ2-7
v_call: TRBV21-1
cdr3_nt: TGTGCCAGCAGCAAAAAATCCTTGGGCAGGATTGTCTACGAGCAGTACTTC
cdr3_aa: CASSKKSLGRIVYEQYF

d_call: TRBD2
clone_size: .
j_call: TRBJ2-2
v_call: TRBV2
cdr3_nt: TGTGCCAGCAGCGGGACTAGCGGCTACACCGGGGAGCTGTTTTTT
cdr3_aa: CASSGTSGYTGELFF

d_call: TRBD1
clone_size: .
j_call: TRBJ1-6
v_call: TRBV13
cdr3_nt: TGTGCCAGCAGCTCGGGACAGGGGAGAGGTTCACCCCTCCACTTT
cdr3_aa: CASSSGQGRGSPLHF

d_call: TRBD1
clone_size: .
j_call: TRBJ1-6
v_call: TRBV6-6
cdr3_nt: TGTGCCAGCAGCCACCCCCCGGGACAGGGAACCTCACCCCTCCACTTT
cdr3_aa: CASSHPPGQGTSPLHF

d_call: .
clone_size: .
j_call: TRBJ2-5
v_call: TRBV7-8
cdr3_nt: TGTGCCAGCAGCTTAGGGCTAGAAGAGACCCAGTACTTC
cdr3_aa: CASSLGLEETQYF

d_call: TRBD2
clone_size: once
j_call: TRBJ2-5
v_call: TRBV6-5
cdr3_nt: TGTGCCAGCAGTATAGCGGGGGGTCGGGAGACCCAGTACTTC
cdr3_aa: CASSIAGGRETQYF

d_call: .
clone_size: .
j_call: TRBJ2-5
v_call: TRBV30
cdr3_nt: TGTGCCGGAAGGGGGGGAGAGACCCAGTACTTC
cdr3_aa: CAGRGGETQYF

d_call: .
clone_size: .
j_call: TRBJ2-7
v_call: TRBV3-1/TRBV3-2
cdr3_nt: TGTGCCAGCAGCCAAGAGCCAACGAGCTACGAGCAGTACTTC
cdr3_aa: CASSQEPTSYEQYF

d_call: TRBD2
clone_size: .
j_call: TRBJ2-1
v_call: TRBV6-2/TRBV6-3
cdr3_nt: TGTGCCAGCAGACCTCTAGCGGGGATCGTCAATGAGCAGTTCTTC
cdr3_aa: CASRPLAGIVNEQFF

d_call: .
clone_size: .
j_call: TRBJ2-7
v_call: TRBV12-3/TRBV12-4
cdr3_nt: TGTGCCAGCAGTCTGACCGAGAGGTACGAGCAGTACTTC
cdr3_aa: CASSLTERYEQYF

d_call: .
clone_size: .
j_call: TRBJ2-1
v_call: TRBV21-1
cdr3_nt: TGTGCCAGCAGCAAAGCGGGCGGCGGGGGGGGTGAGCAGTTCTTC
cdr3_aa: CASSKAGGGGGEQFF

d_call: TRBD2
clone_size: .
j_call: TRBJ2-7
v_call: TRBV11-2
cdr3_nt: TGTGCCAGCAGCCACTTGGGACTAGCGGGAGTCGAGCAGTACTTC
cdr3_aa: CASSHLGLAGVEQYF

d_call: TRBD1
clone_size: .
j_call: TRBJ2-1
v_call: TRBV4-3
cdr3_nt: TGCGCCAGCAGCCGACAGGGGAGCTCCTACAATGAGCAGTTCTTC
cdr3_aa: CASSRQGSSYNEQFF

d_call: .
clone_size: .
j_call: TRBJ1-4
v_call: TRBV3-1/TRBV3-2
cdr3_nt: TGTGCCAGCAGCCAAGATAGGAGGGTAAAACTGTTTTTT
cdr3_aa: CASSQDRRVKLFF

d_call: TRBD2
clone_size: .
j_call: TRBJ2-1
v_call: TRBV3-1/TRBV3-2
cdr3_nt: TGTGCCAGCAGCCAAGAACTAGCGACGAACAATGAGCAGTTCTTC
cdr3_aa: CASSQELATNNEQFF

d_call: .
clone_size: .
j_call: TRBJ2-7
v_call: TRBV25-1
cdr3_nt: TGTGCCAGCAGTGAATCGGGCGGGGTCCACGAGCAGTACTTC
cdr3_aa: CASSESGGVHEQYF

d_call: .
clone_size: .
j_call: TRBJ2-7
v_call: TRBV28
cdr3_nt: TGTGCCAGCAGTTCGGGACACACTAGCTCCTACGAGCAGTACTTC
cdr3_aa: CASSSGHTSSYEQYF

d_call: TRBD1
clone_size: .
j_call: TRBJ1-2
v_call: TRBV11-3
cdr3_nt: TGTGCCAGCAGCTCAGGGACAGGGGGCCGCTACACCTTC
cdr3_aa: CASSSGTGGRYTF

d_call: TRBD1
clone_size: .
j_call: TRBJ1-2
v_call: TRBV15
cdr3_nt: TGTGCCACCAGCAGAGACCAAAGGACAGGGGGCCCCCGCTATGGCTACACCTTC
cdr3_aa: CATSRDQRTGGPRYGYTF

d_call: TRBD2
clone_size: .
j_call: TRBJ2-5
v_call: TRBV7-2
cdr3_nt: TGTGCCAGCAGCTTCGTGGGGGGGTCCCAAGAGACCCAGTACTTC
cdr3_aa: CASSFVGGSQETQYF

d_call: .
clone_size: .
j_call: TRBJ2-7
v_call: TRBV4-1
cdr3_nt: TGCGCCAGCAGCCAAATAGGCAGGACCTACGAGCAGTACTTC
cdr3_aa: CASSQIGRTYEQYF

d_call: .
clone_size: .
j_call: TRBJ1-6
v_call: TRBV3-1/TRBV3-2
cdr3_nt: TGTGCCAGCAGCCAAGCAGGGTCCTATAATTCACCCCTCCACTTT
cdr3_aa: CASSQAGSYNSPLHF

d_call: .
clone_size: .
j_call: TRBJ1-5
v_call: TRBV28
cdr3_nt: TGTGCCAGCAGCCCCCGGCCAGGCTCCAATCAGCCCCAGCATTTT
cdr3_aa: CASSPRPGSNQPQHF

d_call: TRBD1
clone_size: .
j_call: TRBJ1-6
v_call: TRBV6-4
cdr3_nt: TGTGCCAGCAGTACCGTGACAGGGGAGGTTCCTTCACCCCTCCACTTT
cdr3_aa: CASSTVTGEVPSPLHF

d_call: TRBD1
clone_size: .
j_call: TRBJ1-5
v_call: TRBV2
cdr3_nt: TGTGCCAGCAGTGAGGACAGGGGGGACAGTTTTAGCAATCAGCCCCAGCATTTT
cdr3_aa: CASSEDRGDSFSNQPQHF